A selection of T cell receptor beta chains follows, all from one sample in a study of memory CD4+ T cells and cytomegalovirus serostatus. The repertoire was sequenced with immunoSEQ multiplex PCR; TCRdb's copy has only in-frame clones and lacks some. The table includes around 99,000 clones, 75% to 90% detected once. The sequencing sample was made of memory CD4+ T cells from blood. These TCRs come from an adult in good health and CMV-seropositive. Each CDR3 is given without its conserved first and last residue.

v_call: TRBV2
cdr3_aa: ASSADSGGYGYT

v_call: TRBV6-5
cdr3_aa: ASSPRGRNQPQH

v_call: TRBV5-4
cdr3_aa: ASSLGLAGERADTQY

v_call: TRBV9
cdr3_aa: ASRKIRGRENYEQY

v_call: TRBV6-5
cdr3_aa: ASSSASGVRGQY

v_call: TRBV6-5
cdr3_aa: ASSSQRSREQF

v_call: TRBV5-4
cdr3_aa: ASSLDSHEQY

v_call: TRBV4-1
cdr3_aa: ASSQQPSPGQGSTDTQY

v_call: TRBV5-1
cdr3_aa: ASSWGGAGELF

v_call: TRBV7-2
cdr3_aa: ASSFTGDYTEAF

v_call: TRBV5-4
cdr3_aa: ASSPPLGVAAEAF

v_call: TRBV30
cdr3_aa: AWSTGTSGRQETQY

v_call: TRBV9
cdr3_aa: ASSAGATTDQPQH

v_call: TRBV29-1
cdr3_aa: SVGQRGGTDTQY

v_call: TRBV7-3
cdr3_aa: ASSLSPVAGYNEQF

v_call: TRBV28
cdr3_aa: ASSPGDRVQTQY

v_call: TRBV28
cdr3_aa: ASRPSGTGGEKLF

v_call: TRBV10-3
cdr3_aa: AICLGRGDTQY

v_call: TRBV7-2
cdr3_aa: ASSWTGGGTEAF

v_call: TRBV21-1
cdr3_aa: ASSCGMQGASDTQY

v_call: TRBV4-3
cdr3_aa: ASSQGRQPSYEQY

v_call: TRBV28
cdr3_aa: ASSSPAQAMNTEAF

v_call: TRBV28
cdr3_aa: ASSATGLGETQY

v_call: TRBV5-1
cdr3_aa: ASSLEGLYNEQF

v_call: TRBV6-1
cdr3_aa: ASSADRARETQY

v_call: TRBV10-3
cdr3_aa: ATYTGDGTDTQY

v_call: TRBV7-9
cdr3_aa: ASKRLIGNSGEQY

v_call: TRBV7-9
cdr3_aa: ASSFLTDYEQY

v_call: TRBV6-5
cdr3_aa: ASSYSHGNTIY

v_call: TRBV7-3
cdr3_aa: ASSPGPPANTEAF

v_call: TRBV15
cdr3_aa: ATSTTLNTGELF

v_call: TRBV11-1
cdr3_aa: ASSAPIGTDPKRAQY

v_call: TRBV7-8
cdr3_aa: ASSLFGGSYEQY

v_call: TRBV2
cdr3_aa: ASSEAGTGRNQPQH

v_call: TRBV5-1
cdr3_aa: ASSTQGSGTDTQY

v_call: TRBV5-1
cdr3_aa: ASSLVMLETQY

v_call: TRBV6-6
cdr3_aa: ASSYSPRETQY

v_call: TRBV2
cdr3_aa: ASSEAVTEAF

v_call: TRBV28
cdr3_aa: ASSLTGTYQPQH

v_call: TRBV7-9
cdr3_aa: ASSLGTSEDEQY

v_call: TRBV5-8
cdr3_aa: ASEEGSGANVLT

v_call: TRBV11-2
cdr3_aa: ASSLDLQGGQPQH

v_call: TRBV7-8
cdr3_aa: ASSFWGAGANVLT

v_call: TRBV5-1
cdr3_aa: ASSFYTGGYT

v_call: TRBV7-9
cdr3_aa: ASSPTASGNTIY

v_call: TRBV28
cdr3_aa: ASSPSVAGSETQY

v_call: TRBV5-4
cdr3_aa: ASRPDREGYT

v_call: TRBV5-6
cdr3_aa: ASSARQGRGQPQH

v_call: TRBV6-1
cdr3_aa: ASSAFRTEETQY